This TCR beta chain was recovered during a study of blood T cells in healthy people across ages (dated by TCRdb to about 2015). Study-level background: In model experiments, template switching captured roughly one uniquely barcoded TCR beta cDNA molecule for every two T cells. For two donors (one aged 18 to 29 and one aged 80 or older), the study analyzed two additional independent replicas of 1 million unique cDNA reads from the same blood draw. The donors were divided into four age groups: young (average around 16 years), middle-aged (about 39), aged (about 56) and long-lived (about 90). To track age-related changes in TCR beta repertoire diversity, the study relied on deep sequencing normalized with unique cDNA molecular identifiers.

Concerning this clonotype: Its antigen remains undetermined. No much larger clone is present one base from it, and per-base qualities are unavailable.

Donors were 39 systemically healthy Caucasian individuals from Russia aged roughly 6 to 90 years. Roughly 9 milliliters of peripheral blood were drawn from each donor into EDTA-treated Vacutainer tubes. Ficoll-Paque density-gradient centrifugation was used to isolate PBMCs, with at least 6.5 million per sample. Total RNA, at least 5 micrograms per sample, was extracted from PBMCs with Trizol reagent. Naive CD45RAhigh/CD27high T cell percentages were measured by flow cytometry on a PBMC aliquot from every donor. Per the germline V gene, MGHRA is the CDR1 and YSYEKL is the CDR2. Unmatched junction bases come to 13, with V trimmed by 1 base and J by 11 bases. Including cysteine and phenylalanine, the CDR3 has 15 amino acids. The entry retains the CDR3 DNA only, 45 bases that are in frame from base 1. Library creation used 5' RACE. Sequencing relied on an Illumina HiSeq 2500. A second roughly 6 to 11 cycle PCR used a sample-barcoded 5' primer and a J-beta primer mix. Each TCR beta cDNA molecule received a unique molecular identifier from a template-switch 5' adaptor carrying 12 random nucleotides. At least 3 million CDR3-containing paired-end reads were obtained from each sample. First-strand cDNA was synthesized from all RNA with the Mint cDNA synthesis kit, primed by a TRBC-specific oligonucleotide. Following uracil-DNA glycosylase treatment, all cDNA underwent a first 18-cycle PCR with the universal primers M1SS and BC2_uni_R. The published analysis was carried out like this. For normalization, 1 million high-quality reads were randomly selected from each sample, with every read carrying a distinct molecular identifier. Instead of being binned into consensus sequences, reads that shared molecular identifiers were thrown out. MiTCR, run with a Q25 quality threshold and the strictest error-elimination algorithm, handled CDR3 identification, clonotype clustering and error correction. A nonparametric unseen species model using Euler transformation provided a lower-bound estimate of total TCR beta diversity. The public reads were quality trimmed at Q25 with fastp and then assembled into clones with MiXCR by TCRdb, keeping productive beta chains. When rows share a CDR3 protein, they turn into one entry using the most common DNA and genes. Here the V and J calls rest on TCRdb's processing, not on the authors' analysis. Within this sample are nearly 800,000 distinct CDR3 sequences, with just under 25% of them counted one time only. The ten largest clones capture under 4% of the sample.

On the study overall, not on this receptor specifically: The long-lived group showed more naive CD4+ T cells, fewer expanded clones and increased TCR diversity than the aged group, suggesting age selection. Estimates of total diversity based on one million sequenced T cells were regarded as lower bounds and as underestimates. Conclusive comparison of naive and antigen-experienced compartments was prevented by the profiling of bulk unsorted PBMCs. Observed TCR beta diversity per million T cells fell roughly linearly with age, and a significant reduction was already apparent by age about 36. Observed TCR beta diversity correlated strongly with the percentage of naive T cells measured by flow cytometry. Donor CMV infection status was unknown, potentially confounding age-related changes in expanded clonotypes.

The data were also submitted as part of a second study, on T cells of mothers and their children. The other study reports the following: The donors were nine systemically healthy Caucasian individuals, made up of three mothers and their six children. cDNA synthesis used all of the extracted RNA, with roughly 1.6 ug of RNA in each 15 ul reaction. In the second PCR, the M1S primer introduced both the sample barcodes and 2-4 random nucleotides. More than 8 million TCR beta CDR3 reads were obtained from each mother, and roughly 3 million reads were obtained from each child. TCR recombination output is similarly shaped by thymic selection in related and unrelated pairs, with a minor effect exerted by inherited differences. Normalized repertoire overlap was always slightly but never significantly higher in related than unrelated mother-child pairs. No persistent microchimeric T cell clones were detected, at a sensitivity of 90 to 100 clones per million clonotypes. Deep NGS was used in the study to compare the TCR beta repertoires of mothers and children and to look for features that separate related mother-child pairs from unrelated individuals. Mothers averaged roughly 36 +/- 4 years of age and children averaged about 10 +/- 4 years. Libraries were sequenced on Illumina HiSeq 2000 with 100+100 nt paired-end reads after adapter ligation with NEBNext reagents. To prevent cross-contamination, the mother and child libraries were prepared a month apart and were sequenced in separate runs. Between roughly 450,000 and 2,200,000 distinct TCR beta clonotypes were identified per donor. Naive TCR beta clonotypes were estimated from low-frequency clonotypes matched to each donor's FACS-determined naive share, without sorting.

The sequenced sample consisted of blood. The receptor comes from a boy aged 5 to 17 in good health. The chain is made from TRBV4-1 and TRBJ2-5; the junction holds 7 bases that match TRBD2. The DNA is TGCGCCAGCAGCCAAGGGCAGGTTGTCGCGGGGGAGCAGTACTTC. Translation gives CASSQGQVVAGEQYF.